Presented here are 8 T cell receptor beta chains from one specimen sequenced in a study of a mutant IDH1 vaccine in newly diagnosed glioma. Noted time point: week 11, during vaccination. Doses consisted of 300 ug of mutant IDH1 20-mer peptide each, paired with topical imiquimod. TCRdb keeps only in-frame clones here, not all; method: immunoSEQ multiplex PCR. The sample holds 57,000 or so clones, under 85% seen once. The antigens of these receptors remain unknown. This specimen was PBMCs, taken from a glioma patient whose treatment included an IDH1 peptide vaccine. These receptor sequences come from a man aged 25-45 years with glioma.

This clone was counted a single time. The chain is built from TRBV28 and TRBJ1-1, with unresolved D. The CDR3 runs 15 residues. CDR1 MDHEN and CDR2 SYDVKM come from the germline V gene. V was cut by 5 bases and J by 3 bases, with 16 bases left in between. The CDR3 region is CASSLAGILHTEAFF. CDR3 nucleotide sequence: TGTGCCAGCAGTCTTGCTGGGATCTTGCACACTGAAGCTTTCTTT.

The gene calls are TRBV7-2 and TRBJ1-3; D remains ambiguous. Per the germline V gene, CDR1 is SGHTA and CDR2 is FQGNSA. The CDR3 loop spans 15 amino acids. V lost 1 base and J lost 3, with 10 bases in between. CDR3 protein: CASSLDVYRGNTIYF. Written as DNA, the CDR3 is TGTGCCAGCAGCTTAGACGTCTACCGTGGAAACACCATATATTTT.

The chain combines TRBV6-6 with TRBJ1-2; no firm D call. The CDR3 spans 12 residues. With 6 bases removed from V and 6 bases from J, the gap between germline ends came to 11 bases. Germline V gives CDR1 MNHNY, CDR2 SVGAGI (reference sequence). Here the CDR3 DNA reads TGTGCCAGCAGACGAGGTGTGGATGGCTACACCTTC. Protein sequence: CASRRGVDGYTF.

This clone came up once. CDR3 coding DNA: TGTGCCAGCAGCCCTAGCGGGAGGGACCTAGGGGAGCAGTTCTTC. It yields the protein CASSPSGRDLGEQFF. The V call is TRBV5-6, the J call TRBJ2-1, with TRBD2 identical over 12 bases. Germline V gene sequence: CDR1 SGHDT, CDR2 YYEEEE. The CDR3 loop spans 15 amino acids. Trimming cost V 4 bases and J 10 bases; bases outside gene matches: 9. Combining the CDR3 with reference TRBV5-6 and TRBJ2-1 gives the whole variable domain DAGVTQSPTHLIKTRGQQVTLRCSPKSGHDTVSWYQQALGQGPQFIFQYYEEEERQRGNFPDRFSGHQFPNYSSELNVNALLLGDSALYLCASSPSGRDLGEQFFGPGTRLTVL.

This rearrangement joins TRBV6-5 to TRBJ1-4, with D hard to call. Germline CDR1 reads MNHEY; CDR2 reads SVGAGI. This CDR3 has 13 residues. The ends were cut back, 5 bases at V and 6 bases at J, with 10 bases in the middle. This CDR3 reads CASSRRGDEKLFF. Here the CDR3 DNA reads TGTGCCAGCAGTCGTCGGGGAGATGAAAAACTGTTTTTT.

The chain combines TRBV28 with TRBJ1-4; a possible D gene is TRBD1 (6 bases). Germline-derived CDR1 and CDR2 are MDHEN and SYDVKM. The CDR3 covers 16 residues. V was pared by 6 bases and J by 5 bases, with 19 bases between. As DNA, the CDR3 is TGTGCCAGCAGCATCGGAGGGGGGGGCTCAAATGAAAAACTGTTTTTT. Translated, it gives CASSIGGGGSNEKLFF.

The chain has TRBV7-2 and TRBJ1-5, with D hard to call. This CDR3 spans 13 amino acids. Germline loops: CDR1 SGHTA, CDR2 FQGNSA. V was clipped by 1 base and J by 3 bases, with 4 bases between them. The CDR3 region is CASSLVSNQPQHF. In DNA, the CDR3 is TGTGCCAGCAGCTTAGTCTCCAATCAGCCCCAGCATTTT.

This chain connects TRBV5-1 to TRBJ1-1; a weak D match, TRBD1 (5 bases). Trimming removed 2 bases from V and 4 bases from J, with 9 bases in between. The length of the CDR3 is 13 residues. Germline CDR1 and CDR2: SGHRS and YFSETQ. CDR3 nucleotide sequence: TGCGCCAGCAGCTTATCTGGGGGCACTGAAGCTTTCTTT. It translates to CASSLSGGTEAFF. The whole variable domain, filled in from reference TRBV5-1 and TRBJ1-1, reads KAGVTQTPRYLIKTRGQQVTLSCSPISGHRSVSWYQQTPGQGLQFLFEYFSETQRNKGNFPGRFSGRQFSNSRSEMNVSTLELGDSALYLCASSLSGGTEAFFGQGTRLTVV.